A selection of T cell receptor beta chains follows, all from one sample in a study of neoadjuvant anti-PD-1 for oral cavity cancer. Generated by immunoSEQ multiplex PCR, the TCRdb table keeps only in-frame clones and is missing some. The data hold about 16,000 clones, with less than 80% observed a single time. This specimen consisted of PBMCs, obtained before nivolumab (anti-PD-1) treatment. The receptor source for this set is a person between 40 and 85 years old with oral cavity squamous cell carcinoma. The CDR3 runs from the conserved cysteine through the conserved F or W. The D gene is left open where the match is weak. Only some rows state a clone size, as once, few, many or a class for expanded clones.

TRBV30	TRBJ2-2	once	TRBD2	TGTGCCTGGAAGACTAGCGGGGCGAACACCGGGGAGCTGTTTTTT	CAWKTSGANTGELFF
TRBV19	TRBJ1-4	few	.	TGTGCCAGTAGGGAGGGGACGGCGACTAATGAAAAACTGTTTTTT	CASREGTATNEKLFF
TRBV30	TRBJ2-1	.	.	TGTGCCTGGAGTGAGGGCCACAATGAGCAGTTCTTC	CAWSEGHNEQFF
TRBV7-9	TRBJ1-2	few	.	TGTGCCAGCAGCACAGAAAACTATGGCTACACCTTC	CASSTENYGYTF
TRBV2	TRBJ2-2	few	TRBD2	TGTGCCAGCGCCGGACTAGCGGGGAACACCGGGGAGCTGTTTTTT	CASAGLAGNTGELFF
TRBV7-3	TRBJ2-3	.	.	TGTGCCAGCACCCGAGGAGGCGGGGGCACAGATACGCAGTATTTT	CASTRGGGGTDTQYF
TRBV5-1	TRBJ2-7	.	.	TGCGCCAGCAGCTTCCGGGACAACTCCTACGAGCAGTACTTC	CASSFRDNSYEQYF
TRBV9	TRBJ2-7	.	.	TGTGCCAGCAGCGCCCGAGAGGTTAGTTCCTACGAGCAGTACTTC	CASSAREVSSYEQYF
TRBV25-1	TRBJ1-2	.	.	TGTGCCAGCAGTAGGCAGGGGTATGGCTACACCTTC	CASSRQGYGYTF
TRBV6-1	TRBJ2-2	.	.	TGTGCCAGCAGTGAGCCAGGGAGAAACACCGGGGAGCTGTTTTTT	CASSEPGRNTGELFF
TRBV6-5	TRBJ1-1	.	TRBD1	TGTGCCAGCAGTTCCCCCCGGACAGGGTGGACCACTGAAGCTTTCTTT	CASSSPRTGWTTEAFF
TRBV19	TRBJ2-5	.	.	TGTGCCAGTAGTCCGGGGTTGGCAGGCGGTATCCAAGAGACCCAGTACTTC	CASSPGLAGGIQETQYF
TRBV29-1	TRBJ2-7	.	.	TGCAGCGCCGCGGTTGGGCAGGGTGGAACCTACGAGCAGTACTTC	CSAAVGQGGTYEQYF
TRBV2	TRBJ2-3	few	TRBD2	TGTGCCAGCAGCGGGACTAGCGGGAGGCCCACAGATACGCAGTATTTT	CASSGTSGRPTDTQYF
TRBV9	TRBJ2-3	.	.	TGTGCCAGCAGCGGGACAGACATTTCAGATACGCAGTATTTT	CASSGTDISDTQYF
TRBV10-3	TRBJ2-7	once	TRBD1	TGTGCCATCAGTGGAAGACAGGGGAACGAGCAGTACTTC	CAISGRQGNEQYF
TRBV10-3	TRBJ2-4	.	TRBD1	TGTGCCATCAGTGAGTCGAATGAGGGGGCAAACATTCAGTACTTC	CAISESNEGANIQYF
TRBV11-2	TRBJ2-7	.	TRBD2	TGTGCCAGCAGCCAACTAGCGGGTTTATACGAGCAGTACTTC	CASSQLAGLYEQYF
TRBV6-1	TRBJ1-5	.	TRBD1	TGTGCCAGCAGTGAACTGACAGGGGGGGTTAATCAGCCCCAGCATTTT	CASSELTGGVNQPQHF
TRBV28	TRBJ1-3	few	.	TGTGCCAGCAGTCCTACTCACAACACCATATATTTT	CASSPTHNTIYF
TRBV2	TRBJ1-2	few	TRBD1	TGTGCCAGCAGTCGGGACAGAGAACTAGGCTACACCTTC	CASSRDRELGYTF
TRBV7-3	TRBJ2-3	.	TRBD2	TGTGCCAGCAGGGCTACTAGCGGGAGGACAGATACGCAGTATTTT	CASRATSGRTDTQYF
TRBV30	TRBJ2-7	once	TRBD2	TGTGCCTGGAGTGTACAAAGGACTAGCGGGATCTCCTCCTACGAGCAGTACTTC	CAWSVQRTSGISSYEQYF
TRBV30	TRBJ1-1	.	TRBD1	TGTGCCTGGAACCTACTGACAGGGGGGAACACTGAAGCTTTCTTT	CAWNLLTGGNTEAFF
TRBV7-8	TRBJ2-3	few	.	TGTGCCACCCACGGGAAATACGAGGGCGGCACAGATACGCAGTATTTT	CATHGKYEGGTDTQYF
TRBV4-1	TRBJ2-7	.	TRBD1	TGCGCCAGCAGCCAAGATCAAAGAGGCAGGGGGCTCTACGAGCAGTACTTC	CASSQDQRGRGLYEQYF
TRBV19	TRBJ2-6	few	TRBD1	TGTGCCAGTACCGCGGACAGGGCTGGGGCCAACGTCCTGACTTTC	CASTADRAGANVLTF
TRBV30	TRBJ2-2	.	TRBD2	TGTGCCTGGAGTGTCGGGACTAGAGGCGGGGAGCTGTTTTTT	CAWSVGTRGGELFF